Listed here are 24 T cell receptor beta chains from one sample, sequenced in a study of early T cells in non-severe SARS-CoV-2 infection. One entry per CDR3 protein, called by TCRdb with MiXCR from the 5' RACE reads. Among around 79,000 distinct CDR3 sequences listed, 11% were seen once. The sequenced sample was whole blood, obtained at baseline. The receptors come from an adult who was a healthcare worker with PCR-confirmed SARS-CoV-2 infection or an uninfected control (not recorded which).

This clonotype appeared many times. The CDR3 nucleotides are TGTGCCAGCAGCCCGACAGGCCACAATCAGCCCCAGCATTTT. The encoded protein is CASSPTGHNQPQHF. The V call is TRBV13, the J call TRBJ1-5; maybe TRBD1 (6 bases). Germline lookup yields CDR1 PRHDT and CDR2 FYEKMQ (reference sequence). The V end lost 5 bases, the J end lost 3 bases, and 11 bases lay between the germline ends. There are 14 residues in the CDR3.

The rearrangement uses TRBV9 and TRBJ1-1, with D perhaps matching TRBD1 (6 bases). Germline-derived CDR1 and CDR2 are SGDLS and YYNGEE. V was shortened by 3 bases and J by 2 bases, with 11 bases between the two germline ends. The CDR3 loop spans 14 amino acids. CDR3 nucleotide sequence: TGTGCCAGCAGCGGGGGACAACCTAACACTGAAGCTTTCTTT. Residues: CASSGGQPNTEAFF.

The V and J genes are TRBV4-2 and TRBJ1-2, with unresolved D. CDR3 size: 15 residues. Trimming shortened V by 0 bases and J by 4 bases, and 12 bases separated the two germline ends. The germline gives CDR1 LGHNA, CDR2 YNFKEQ. The CDR3 region has the DNA TGTGCCAGCAGCCAAGATAACGGACGGGCCTATGGCTACACCTTC. Translating gives CASSQDNGRAYGYTF.

Written as DNA, the CDR3 is TGCAGCGTTGCCCCGTCCCTGAACACTGAAGCTTTCTTT. Encoded protein: CSVAPSLNTEAFF. The chain joins TRBV29-1 to TRBJ1-1, with unresolved D. Trimming took 4 bases from V and 0 from J, leaving 9 bases between them. CDR3 size: 13 residues. Germline V CDR1 and CDR2: SQVTM, ANQGSEA.

A few counts support this clonotype. The chain is built from TRBV28 and TRBJ1-2; weak D call: TRBD1 (5 bases). V lost 11 bases to trimming and J lost 6 bases, with 22 bases between them. Looked up from germline, CDR1 is MDHEN and CDR2 is SYDVKM. The CDR3 has 14 residues. DNA for the CDR3: TGTGCCGTCAACGTCCGGACAAGTCGAGATGGCTACACCTTC. Translating gives CAVNVRTSRDGYTF.

The chain joins TRBV7-9 to TRBJ2-3; TRBD2 agrees at 8 bases. The J segment lost 2 bases and the V segment lost 4 bases, leaving 8 bases of the junction unmatched. Germline V lookup: CDR1 SEHNR, CDR2 FQNEAQ (reference sequence). The CDR3 runs to 16 residues. The DNA for the CDR3 is TGTGCCAGCAGCTCGCGGGGGGCGGGGATCACAGATACGCAGTATTTT. Translated: CASSSRGAGITDTQYF.

This chain uses TRBV18 with TRBJ1-2; D is possibly TRBD1 (6 bases). The CDR3 extends over 15 amino acids. The V gene's germline CDR1 is KGHSH and CDR2 LQKENI. V dropped 3 bases and J dropped 6 bases, with 17 bases sitting between them. The CDR3 sequence: CASSPYRMDSNGYTF. In nucleotides, the CDR3 is TGTGCCAGCTCACCCTATAGAATGGACAGTAATGGCTACACCTTC.

This clonotype was seen at least ten times. V and J are TRBV12-3 or TRBV12-4 and TRBJ1-5; D unresolved. This CDR3 is 13 amino acids long. Trimming left V 3 bases short and J 3 bases short, with 6 bases between. CDR3 nucleotide sequence: TGTGCCAGCAGTTTTTCCCTCAATCAGCCCCAGCATTTT. It yields the protein CASSFSLNQPQHF.

This clonotype showed up just once. The V and J genes are TRBV2 and TRBJ2-3; D unresolved. Germline assignment: CDR1 SNHLY and CDR2 FYNNEI. The CDR3 is 13 amino acids. Trimming removed 8 bases from V and 2 bases from J, with 11 bases in between. The CDR3 DNA is TGTGCCAGCCATACGGGTAACACAGATACGCAGTATTTT. Protein sequence: CASHTGNTDTQYF. The whole variable domain, remainder taken from reference TRBV2 and TRBJ2-3, is EPEVTQTPSHQVTQMGQEVILRCVPISNHLYFYWYRQILGQKVEFLVSFYNNEISEKSEIFDDQFSVERPDGSNFTLKIRSTKLEDSAMYFCASHTGNTDTQYFGPGTRLTVL.

This clonotype was counted only a few times. The CDR3 spells CASRGDFTNEKLFF. The DNA for the CDR3 is TGTGCCAGCAGGGGGGACTTTACTAATGAAAAACTGTTTTTT. V and J are TRBV28 and TRBJ1-4, with TRBD1 as a possible D gene (5 bases). Trimming removed 6 bases at V and 2 bases at J, with 10 bases between. This CDR3 spans 14 amino acids. Germline-derived CDR1 and CDR2 are MDHEN and SYDVKM. Variable domain in full (rest from reference TRBV28 and TRBJ1-4): DVKVTQSSRYLVKRTGEKVFLECVQDMDHENMFWYRQDPGLGLRLIYFSYDVKMKEKGDIPEGYSVSREKKERFSLILESASTNQTSMYLCASRGDFTNEKLFFGSGTQLSVL.

The chain carries TRBV29-1 and TRBJ1-1; no clear D gene. V was shortened by 3 bases and J by 1 base, with 3 bases between the two germline ends. Germline CDR1 reads SQVTM; CDR2 reads ANQGSEA. This CDR3 region has 11 residues. The CDR3 DNA reads as TGCAGCGTTGATCGGAACACTGAAGCTTTCTTT. It encodes CSVDRNTEAFF. Filled out from reference TRBV29-1 and TRBJ1-1, the complete variable domain reads SAVISQKPSRDICQRGTSLTIQCQVDSQVTMMFWYRQQPGQSLTLIATANQGSEATYESGFVIDKFPISRPNLTFSTLTVSNMSPEDSSIYLCSVDRNTEAFFGQGTRLTVV.

The J gene is TRBJ1-2, the V gene TRBV9; D is undetermined. Germline lookup yields CDR1 SGDLS and CDR2 YYNGEE. The V end was cut by 4 bases, the J end by 4 bases, with 23 bases between. CDR3 length equals 17 residues. The CDR3 sequence is CASSPRLGGSHIYGYTF. The DNA of the CDR3 is TGTGCCAGCAGCCCACGCCTGGGTGGCAGCCACATCTATGGCTACACCTTC.

This chain links TRBV9 with TRBJ2-3, with D possibly being TRBD1 or TRBD2 (6 bases each). The V end lost 3 bases, the J end lost 7 bases, and 12 bases lay between the germline ends. CDR3 length: 13 amino acids. CDR1 is SGDLS, CDR2 YYNGEE, per germline. The CDR3 spells CASSGGAENTQYF. DNA of the CDR3: TGTGCCAGCAGCGGGGGGGCCGAGAATACGCAGTATTTT.

This chain links TRBV12-3 or TRBV12-4 with TRBJ1-1; the D is unclear. The CDR3 extends over 11 amino acids. V was shortened by 2 bases and J by 6 bases, with 4 bases between the two germline ends. CDR3 sequence reads: CASSLNSEAFF. The CDR3 nucleotides are TGTGCCAGCAGTTTAAATTCTGAAGCTTTCTTT.

This clonotype was observed many times. The V call is TRBV27, the J call TRBJ2-3, with 7 nucleotides matching TRBD1. The CDR3 length is 16 residues. Germline-derived CDR1 and CDR2 are MNHEY and SMNVEV (reference sequence). Unmatched junction bases numbered 8, after V lost 4 bases and J lost 1 base. CDR3 in DNA: TGTGCCAGCAGTTCCCGGACAGGTTCCCGCACAGATACGCAGTATTTT. This gives the protein CASSSRTGSRTDTQYF.

J is TRBJ1-3 and V is TRBV20-1; the match to TRBD1 covers 9 bases. V dropped 6 bases and J dropped 2; count of bases not matched to a gene: 17. CDR1 is DFQATT and CDR2 is SNEGSKA in the germline V gene (reference sequence). The CDR3 has 18 amino acids. DNA of the CDR3: TGCAGTGCCATCGTCCCGGGACAGGGACCCGGGGCTGGAAACACCATATATTTT. Translating it yields CSAIVPGQGPGAGNTIYF.

This clonotype was seen a few times. V gene TRBV20-1 combines with J gene TRBJ2-1, with a tentative D call TRBD2 (6 bases). From germline, CDR1 is DFQATT and CDR2 SNEGSKA (reference sequence). V lost 3 bases, J lost 0 bases, and 15 bases lay in between. The CDR3 consists of 16 residues. Here the CDR3 reads CSARDRRGSSYNEQFF. CDR3 bases: TGCAGTGCTAGGGATCGTCGGGGGAGCTCCTACAATGAGCAGTTCTTC.

In its sample, this clonotype was seen once. This sequence joins TRBV29-1 and TRBJ1-2; the D is unclear. V lost 7 bases, J lost 0 bases, and 6 bases lay in between. CDR1 and CDR2 from the germline V gene are SQVTM and ANQGSEA. This CDR3 is 11 amino acids long. CDR3 DNA sequence: TGCAGCGCGTTAGCTAACTATGGCTACACCTTC. This gives the protein CSALANYGYTF. The full variable domain, rest sourced from reference TRBV29-1 and TRBJ1-2, is SAVISQKPSRDICQRGTSLTIQCQVDSQVTMMFWYRQQPGQSLTLIATANQGSEATYESGFVIDKFPISRPNLTFSTLTVSNMSPEDSSIYLCSALANYGYTFGSGTRLTVV.

In this sample, this clonotype turned up many times. This chain links TRBV7-6 with TRBJ2-7; 9 bases line up with TRBD1. The CDR3 length is 15 residues. Germline CDR1 and CDR2: SGHVS and FNYEAQ. V was clipped by 1 base and J by 0 bases; unmatched bases: 1. This CDR3 is CASSLDRGPSYEQYF. The DNA of the CDR3 is TGTGCCAGCAGCTTAGACAGGGGGCCCTCCTACGAGCAGTACTTC.

The chain couples TRBV6-5 to TRBJ1-2, with D uncertain. The CDR3 spans 14 residues. In germline, CDR1 is MNHEY, CDR2 SVGAGI. The V and J ends lost 2 bases and 2 bases respectively, with 9 bases between them. CDR3 protein: CASSYGPGNYGYTF. The DNA for the CDR3 is TGTGCCAGCAGTTACGGTCCGGGGAACTATGGCTACACCTTC.

A few counts support this clonotype. CDR3 nucleotides: TGTGCCAGCAGCCCCAGGGTGGAAGCTTTCTTT. Translation gives CASSPRVEAFF. The chain carries TRBV11-2 and TRBJ1-1; D may be TRBD1 (5 bases). The CDR3 contains 11 residues. Germline V gene sequence: CDR1 SGHAT, CDR2 FQNNGV. With 5 bases removed from V and 8 bases from J, the gap between germline ends came to 9 bases.

This clonotype appeared many times. The gene calls are TRBV7-6 and TRBJ1-1, with 7 bases matching TRBD1. Germline V lookup: CDR1 SGHVS, CDR2 FNYEAQ. V lost 0 bases, J lost 5 bases, and 6 bases stayed unmatched. The CDR3 spans 15 residues. The CDR3 reads CASSLAGQGGTEAFF. The CDR3 coding sequence is TGTGCCAGCAGCTTAGCGGGGCAGGGGGGGACTGAAGCTTTCTTT.

The genes are TRBV5-1 and TRBJ1-1; 8 bases fit TRBD1. The CDR3 has 14 amino acids. Losses at the gene ends were 3 bases for V and 5 bases for J; bases not matched to a gene: 6. Per the germline V gene, CDR1 is SGHRS and CDR2 is YFSETQ. CDR3 region: CASSSSGGRTEAFF. The CDR3 region has the DNA TGCGCCAGCAGCTCGTCAGGGGGCCGGACTGAAGCTTTCTTT.

This clonotype was detected a few times. V and J are TRBV4-1 and TRBJ2-3, with a tentative D call TRBD2 (5 bases). Trimming removed 1 base at V and 7 bases at J, with 9 bases between. This CDR3 has 13 residues. CDR1 is MGHRA, CDR2 YSYEKL, per germline. CDR3 sequence reads: CASSQGDYNTQYF. In nucleotides, the CDR3 is TGCGCCAGCAGCCAAGGAGACTACAATACGCAGTATTTT.